The source of this T cell receptor beta chain is a study of T-cell memory formation after mild COVID-19. Study-level background: Clusters of TCRs were largely donor specific. The study, taken as a whole, reports: Some clones that responded were present in memory (sampled pre-infection), which suggests cross-reactive memory joined. Mainly in CM and EM were contracting CD4+ clones; CD8+ were in EMRA.

TCRdb used MiXCR to reprocess the 5' RACE reads, holding one entry per CDR3 protein. This sample yields about 470,000 distinct CDR3 sequences, of which 25% are seen a single time; 12% belongs to the top ten. The CDR3 length is 13 residues. Germline V gene sequence: CDR1 SGHAT, CDR2 FQNNGV. V lost 7 bases and J lost 3; bases outside the gene matches: 5. This clonotype was counted only a few times. The antigen remains undetermined. This receptor was obtained from an adult woman who had mild COVID-19 (a few samples of this study predate the infection). Cell type and time point are not known. This chain connects TRBV11-2 to TRBJ2-7, with 8 bases matching TRBD2. Sequences were obtained from PBMCs or a T cell subset sorted from them (not recorded which). CDR3 sequence: CASNGLAFYEQYF. The CDR3 coding sequence is TGTGCCAGCAACGGACTAGCATTCTACGAGCAGTACTTC.